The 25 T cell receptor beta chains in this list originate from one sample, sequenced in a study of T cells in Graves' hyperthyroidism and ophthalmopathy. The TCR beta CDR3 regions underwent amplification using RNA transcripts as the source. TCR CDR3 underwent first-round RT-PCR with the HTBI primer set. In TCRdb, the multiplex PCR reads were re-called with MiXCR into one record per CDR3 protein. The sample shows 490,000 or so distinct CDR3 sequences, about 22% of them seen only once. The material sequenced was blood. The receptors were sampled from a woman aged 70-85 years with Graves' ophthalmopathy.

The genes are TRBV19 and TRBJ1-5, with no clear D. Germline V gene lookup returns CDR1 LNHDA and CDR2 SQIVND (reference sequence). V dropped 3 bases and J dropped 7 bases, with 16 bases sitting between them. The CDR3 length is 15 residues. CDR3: CASSIRPALRQPQHF. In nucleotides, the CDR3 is TGTGCCAGTAGTATTCGTCCGGCGCTCAGACAGCCCCAGCATTTT.

CDR3 sequence (DNA): TGTGCCAGCAGCTTAAGGACTAGCGGGGGCTACAATGAGCAGTTCTTC. Protein: CASSLRTSGGYNEQFF. The V and J genes are TRBV7-6 and TRBJ2-1, with 13 bases lining up with TRBD2. The CDR3 extends over 16 amino acids. V lost 2 bases to trimming and J lost 3 bases; unmatched junction nucleotides: 1. From germline, CDR1 is SGHVS and CDR2 FNYEAQ.

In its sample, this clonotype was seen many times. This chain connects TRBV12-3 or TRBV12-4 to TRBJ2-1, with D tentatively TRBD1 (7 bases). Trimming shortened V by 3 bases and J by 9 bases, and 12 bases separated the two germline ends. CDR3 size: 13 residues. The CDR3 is CASSFRGAGEQFF. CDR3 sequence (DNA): TGTGCCAGCAGTTTCAGGGGGGCAGGTGAGCAGTTCTTC.

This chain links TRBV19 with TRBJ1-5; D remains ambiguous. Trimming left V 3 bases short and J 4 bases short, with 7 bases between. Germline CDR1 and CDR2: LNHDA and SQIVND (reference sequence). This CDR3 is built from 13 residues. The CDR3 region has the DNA TGTGCCAGTAGTATTACAGTTAATCAGCCCCAGCATTTT. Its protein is CASSITVNQPQHF.

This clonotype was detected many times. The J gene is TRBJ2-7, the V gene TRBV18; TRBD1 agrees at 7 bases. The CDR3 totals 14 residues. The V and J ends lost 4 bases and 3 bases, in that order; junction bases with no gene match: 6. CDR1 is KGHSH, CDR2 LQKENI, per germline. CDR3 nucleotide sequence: TGTGCCAGCTCACTCCGGGACAGTGACTACGAGCAGTACTTC. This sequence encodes CASSLRDSDYEQYF.

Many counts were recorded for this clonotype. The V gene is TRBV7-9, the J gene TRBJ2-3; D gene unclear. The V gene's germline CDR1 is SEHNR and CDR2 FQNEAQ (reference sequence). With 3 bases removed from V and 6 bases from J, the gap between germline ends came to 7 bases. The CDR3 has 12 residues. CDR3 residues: CASSFVRDTQYF. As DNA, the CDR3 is TGTGCCAGCAGCTTCGTACGGGATACGCAGTATTTT.

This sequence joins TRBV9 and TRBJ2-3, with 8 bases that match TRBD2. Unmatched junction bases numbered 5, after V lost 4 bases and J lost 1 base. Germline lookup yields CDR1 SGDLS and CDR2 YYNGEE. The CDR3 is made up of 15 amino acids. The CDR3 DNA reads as TGTGCCAGCAGCAAAACTAGCGGCGGCACAGATACGCAGTATTTT. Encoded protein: CASSKTSGGTDTQYF.

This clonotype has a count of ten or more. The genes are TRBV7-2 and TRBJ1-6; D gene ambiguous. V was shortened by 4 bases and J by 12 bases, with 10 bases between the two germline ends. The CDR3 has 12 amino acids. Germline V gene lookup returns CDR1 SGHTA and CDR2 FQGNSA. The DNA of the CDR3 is TGTGCCAGCAGCTCCCCCAGTATACCCCTCCACTTT. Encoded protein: CASSSPSIPLHF.

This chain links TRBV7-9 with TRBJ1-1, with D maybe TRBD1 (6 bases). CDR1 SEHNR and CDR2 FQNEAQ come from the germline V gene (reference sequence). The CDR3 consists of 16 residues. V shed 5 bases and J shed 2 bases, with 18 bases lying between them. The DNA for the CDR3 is TGTGCCAGCAGCGAGTCAGGAGGGACACCCAACACTGAAGCTTTCTTT. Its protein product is CASSESGGTPNTEAFF.

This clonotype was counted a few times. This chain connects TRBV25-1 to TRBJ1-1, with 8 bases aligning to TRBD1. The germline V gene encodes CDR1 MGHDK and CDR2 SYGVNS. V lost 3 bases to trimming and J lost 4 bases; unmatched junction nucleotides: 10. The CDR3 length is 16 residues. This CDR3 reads CASSETLNRGITEAFF. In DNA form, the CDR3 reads TGTGCCAGCAGTGAGACGTTAAACAGGGGGATCACTGAAGCTTTCTTT.

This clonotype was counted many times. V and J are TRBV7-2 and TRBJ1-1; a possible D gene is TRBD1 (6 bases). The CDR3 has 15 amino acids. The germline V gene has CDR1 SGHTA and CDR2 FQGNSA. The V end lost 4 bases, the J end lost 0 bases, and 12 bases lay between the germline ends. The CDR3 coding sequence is TGTGCCAGCAGCTCTGACAGGAACATGAACACTGAAGCTTTCTTT. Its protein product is CASSSDRNMNTEAFF.

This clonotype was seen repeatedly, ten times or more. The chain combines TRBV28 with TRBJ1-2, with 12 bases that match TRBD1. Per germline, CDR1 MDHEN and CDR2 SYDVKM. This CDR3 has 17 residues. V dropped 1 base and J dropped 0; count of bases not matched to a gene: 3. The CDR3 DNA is TGTGCCAGCAGTTTATTAGGGACAGGGGGCGCTAACTATGGCTACACCTTC. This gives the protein CASSLLGTGGANYGYTF.

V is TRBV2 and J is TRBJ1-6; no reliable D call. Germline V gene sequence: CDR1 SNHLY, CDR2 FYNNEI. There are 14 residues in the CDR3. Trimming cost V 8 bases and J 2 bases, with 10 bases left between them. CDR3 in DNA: TGTGCCAGCCGAGGTCCCGCCTATAATTCACCCCTCCACTTT. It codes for CASRGPAYNSPLHF.

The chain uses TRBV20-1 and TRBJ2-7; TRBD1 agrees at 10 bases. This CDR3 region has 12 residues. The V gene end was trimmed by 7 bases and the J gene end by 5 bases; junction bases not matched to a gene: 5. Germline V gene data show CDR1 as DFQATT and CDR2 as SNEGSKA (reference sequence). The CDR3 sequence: CSVRQGAHEQYF. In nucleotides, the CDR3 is TGCAGTGTACGACAGGGGGCACACGAGCAGTACTTC.

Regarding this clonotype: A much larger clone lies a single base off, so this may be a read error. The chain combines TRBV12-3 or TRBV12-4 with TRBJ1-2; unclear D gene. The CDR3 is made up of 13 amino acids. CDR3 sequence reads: CACSLGTAYGYTF. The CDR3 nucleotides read TGTGCCTGCAGTTTAGGCACCGCCTATGGCTACACCTTC.

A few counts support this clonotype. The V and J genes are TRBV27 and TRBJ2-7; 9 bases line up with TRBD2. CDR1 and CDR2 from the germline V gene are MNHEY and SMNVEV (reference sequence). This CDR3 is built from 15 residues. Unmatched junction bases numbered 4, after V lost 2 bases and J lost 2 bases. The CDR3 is CASSLGASGTYEQYF. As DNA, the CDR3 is TGTGCCAGCAGTTTAGGTGCTAGCGGGACCTACGAGCAGTACTTC.

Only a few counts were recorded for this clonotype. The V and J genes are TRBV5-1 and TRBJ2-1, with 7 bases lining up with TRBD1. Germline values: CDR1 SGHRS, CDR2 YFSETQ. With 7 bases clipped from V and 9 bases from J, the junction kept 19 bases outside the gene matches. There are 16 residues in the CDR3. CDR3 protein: CASGRPPGGTFFEQFF. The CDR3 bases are TGCGCCAGCGGCCGCCCCCCAGGGGGTACATTCTTTGAGCAGTTCTTC.

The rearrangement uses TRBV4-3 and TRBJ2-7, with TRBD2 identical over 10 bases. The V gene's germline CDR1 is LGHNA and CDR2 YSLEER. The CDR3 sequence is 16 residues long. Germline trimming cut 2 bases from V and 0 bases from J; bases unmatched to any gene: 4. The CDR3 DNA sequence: TGCGCCAGCAGCCAACTAGCGGGAGACCCCTCCTACGAGCAGTACTTC. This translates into CASSQLAGDPSYEQYF.

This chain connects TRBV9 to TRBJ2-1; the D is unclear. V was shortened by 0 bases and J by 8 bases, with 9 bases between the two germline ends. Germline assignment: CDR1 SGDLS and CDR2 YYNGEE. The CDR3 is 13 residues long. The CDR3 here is CASSVGEVHEQFF. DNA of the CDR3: TGTGCCAGCAGCGTAGGTGAGGTCCATGAGCAGTTCTTC.

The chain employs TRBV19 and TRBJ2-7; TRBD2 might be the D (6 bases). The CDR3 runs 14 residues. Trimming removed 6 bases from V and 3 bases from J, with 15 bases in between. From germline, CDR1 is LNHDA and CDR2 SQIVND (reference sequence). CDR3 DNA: TGTGCCAGTAGCAGGCGAGGAGGGGACTACGAGCAGTACTTC. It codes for CASSRRGGDYEQYF.

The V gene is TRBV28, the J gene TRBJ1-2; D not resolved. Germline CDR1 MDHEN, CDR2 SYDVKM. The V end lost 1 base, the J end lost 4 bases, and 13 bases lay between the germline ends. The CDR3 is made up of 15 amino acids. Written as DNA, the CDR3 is TGTGCCAGCAGTTTATACGCGAAGGGATTCTATGGCTACACCTTC. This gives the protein CASSLYAKGFYGYTF.

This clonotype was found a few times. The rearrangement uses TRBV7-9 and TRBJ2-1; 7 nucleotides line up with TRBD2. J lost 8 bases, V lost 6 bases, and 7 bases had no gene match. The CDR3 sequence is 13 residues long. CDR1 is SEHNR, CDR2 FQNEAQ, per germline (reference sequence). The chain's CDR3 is CASRSSGGDEQFF. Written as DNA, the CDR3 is TGTGCCAGCAGATCTAGCGGAGGGGATGAGCAGTTCTTC. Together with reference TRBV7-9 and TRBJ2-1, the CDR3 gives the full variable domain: DTGVSQNPRHKITKRGQNVTFRCDPISEHNRLYWYRQTLGQGPEFLTYFQNEAQLEKSRLLSDRFSAERPKGSFSTLEIQRTEQGDSAMYLCASRSSGGDEQFFGPGTRLTVL.

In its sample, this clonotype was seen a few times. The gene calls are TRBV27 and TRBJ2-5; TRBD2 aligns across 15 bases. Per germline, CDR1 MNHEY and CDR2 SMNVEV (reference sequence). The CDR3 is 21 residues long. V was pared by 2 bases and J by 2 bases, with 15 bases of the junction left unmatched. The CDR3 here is CASSLEPSGLAGGGNQETQYF. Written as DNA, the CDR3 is TGTGCCAGCAGTTTAGAGCCCTCGGGACTAGCGGGAGGTGGGAATCAAGAGACCCAGTACTTC.

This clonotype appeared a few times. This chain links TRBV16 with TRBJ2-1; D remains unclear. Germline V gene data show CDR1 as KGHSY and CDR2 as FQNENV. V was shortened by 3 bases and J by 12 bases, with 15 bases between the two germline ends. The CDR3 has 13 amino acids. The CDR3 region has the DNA TGTGCCAGCAGCCATGAGGAGAGACATTGGCAGTTCTTC. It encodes CASSHEERHWQFF.

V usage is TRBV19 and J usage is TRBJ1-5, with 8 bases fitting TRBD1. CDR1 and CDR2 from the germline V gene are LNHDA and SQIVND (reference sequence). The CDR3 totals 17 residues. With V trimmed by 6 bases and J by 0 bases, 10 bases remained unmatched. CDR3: CASSDFTGGDSNQPQHF. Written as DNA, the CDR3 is TGTGCCAGTAGCGACTTTACAGGGGGTGATAGCAATCAGCCCCAGCATTTT.